This TCR beta chain was sequenced for a study of T cell repertoires in cytomegalovirus infection. This CDR3 has 17 amino acids. J lost 5 bases, V lost 4 bases, and 5 bases had no gene match. TCRdb re-derived calls from the reads in MiXCR, one entry per CDR3 protein. The sample lists just over 150,000 distinct CDR3 sequences, around 20% occurring once. This clonotype has only a few counts. Its antigen remains unidentified. Broader study findings: Predominance within the ex vivo response was attributable to HLA-C-restricted CMV-specific TCR beta clonotypes.

Sequencing was done on a sample of PBMCs. The sequence was obtained from a human donor in good health (CMV status not recorded). Some clones in this sample may be carry-over from other donors' samples. The chain uses TRBV12-3 or TRBV12-4 and TRBJ2-2; 15 positions match TRBD2. As DNA, the CDR3 is TGTGCCAGCAGTTGGACTAGCGGGGGGGCAGGAACCGGGGAGCTGTTTTTT. Its protein is CASSWTSGGAGTGELFF.